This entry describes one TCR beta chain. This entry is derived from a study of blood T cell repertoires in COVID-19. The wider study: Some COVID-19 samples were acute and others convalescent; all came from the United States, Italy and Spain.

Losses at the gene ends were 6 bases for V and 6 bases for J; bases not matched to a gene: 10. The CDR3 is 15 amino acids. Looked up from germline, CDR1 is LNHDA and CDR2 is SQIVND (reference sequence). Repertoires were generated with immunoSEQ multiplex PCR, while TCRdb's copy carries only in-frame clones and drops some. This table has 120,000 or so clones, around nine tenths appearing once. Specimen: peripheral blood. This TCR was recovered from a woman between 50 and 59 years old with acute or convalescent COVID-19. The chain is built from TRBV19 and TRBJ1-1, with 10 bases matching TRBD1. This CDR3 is CASRTGTGVIAEAFF. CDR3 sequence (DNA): TGTGCCAGTAGAACCGGGACAGGGGTAATTGCTGAAGCTTTCTTT.